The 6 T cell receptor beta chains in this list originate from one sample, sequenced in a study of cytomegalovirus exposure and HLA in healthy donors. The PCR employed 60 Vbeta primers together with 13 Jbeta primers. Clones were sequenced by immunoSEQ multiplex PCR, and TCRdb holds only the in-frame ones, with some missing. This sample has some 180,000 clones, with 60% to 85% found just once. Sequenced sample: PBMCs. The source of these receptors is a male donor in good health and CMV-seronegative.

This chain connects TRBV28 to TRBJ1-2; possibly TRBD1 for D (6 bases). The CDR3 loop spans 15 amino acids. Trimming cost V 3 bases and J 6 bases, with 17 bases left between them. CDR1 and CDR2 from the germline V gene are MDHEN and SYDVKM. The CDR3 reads CASSFGGRASDGYTF. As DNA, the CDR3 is TGTGCCAGCAGTTTTGGGGGCAGGGCCTCGGATGGCTACACCTTC.

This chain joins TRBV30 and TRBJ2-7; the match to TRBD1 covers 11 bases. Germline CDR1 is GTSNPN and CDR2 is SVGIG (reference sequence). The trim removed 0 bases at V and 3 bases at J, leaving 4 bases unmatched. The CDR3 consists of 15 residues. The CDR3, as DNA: TGTGCCTGGAGTGTACGGGACAGGGGGATCTACGAGCAGTACTTC. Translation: CAWSVRDRGIYEQYF.

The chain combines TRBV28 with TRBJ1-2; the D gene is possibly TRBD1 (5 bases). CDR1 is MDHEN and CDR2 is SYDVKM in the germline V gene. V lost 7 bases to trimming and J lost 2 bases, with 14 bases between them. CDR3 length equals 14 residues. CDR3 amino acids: CASTTLQANYGYTF. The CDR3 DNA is TGTGCCAGCACCACCCTACAGGCGAACTATGGCTACACCTTC.

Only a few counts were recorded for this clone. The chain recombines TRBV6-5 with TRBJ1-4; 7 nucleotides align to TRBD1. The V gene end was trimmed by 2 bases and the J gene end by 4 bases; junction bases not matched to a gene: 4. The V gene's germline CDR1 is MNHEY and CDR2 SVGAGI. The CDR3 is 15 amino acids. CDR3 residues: CASSYTGTVNEKLFF. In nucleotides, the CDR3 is TGTGCCAGCAGTTACACCGGGACAGTTAATGAAAAACTGTTTTTT.

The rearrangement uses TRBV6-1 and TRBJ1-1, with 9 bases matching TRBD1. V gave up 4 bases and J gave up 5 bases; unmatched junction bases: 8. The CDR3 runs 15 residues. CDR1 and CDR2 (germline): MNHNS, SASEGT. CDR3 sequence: CASSGTRDRDTEAFF. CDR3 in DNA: TGTGCCAGCAGTGGAACTAGGGACAGGGATACTGAAGCTTTCTTT.

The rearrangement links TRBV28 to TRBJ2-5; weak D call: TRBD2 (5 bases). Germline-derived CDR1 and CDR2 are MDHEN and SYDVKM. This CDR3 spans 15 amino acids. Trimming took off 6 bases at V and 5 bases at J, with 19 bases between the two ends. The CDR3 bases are TGTGCCAGCAGCTCTGGGCAGGATTGGGAGGAGACCCAGTACTTC. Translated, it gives CASSSGQDWEETQYF.